These T cell receptor beta chains were read from a single sample in a study of Tregs in tolerant kidney transplant recipients. Here immunoSEQ multiplex PCR was the method, and the copy in TCRdb shows in-frame clones only, minus some. In the table there are around 85,000 clones, 85% to 95% of which are singletons. Material: Tregs from blood, obtained before the transplant. The receptors were gathered from a human donor who received a combined kidney and bone marrow transplant. Each CDR3 is given with its conserved first and last residue. D genes are given only for firm matches. Not all rows give a size; the values are once, few, many and, for expanded clones, a class.

size: .
length: 13
D: .
J: TRBJ1-5
V: TRBV30
CDR3: CAGSVRGGEPQHF
DNA: TGTGCCGGGAGTGTACGGGGGGGGGAGCCCCAGCATTTT

size: .
length: 13
D: .
J: TRBJ2-3
V: TRBV14
CDR3: CASSVAGTDTQYF
DNA: TGTGCCAGCAGCGTGGCAGGCACAGATACGCAGTATTTT

size: .
length: 15
D: TRBD1
J: TRBJ2-7
V: TRBV11-2
CDR3: CASSANRGWSYEQYF
DNA: TGTGCCAGCAGCGCAAACAGGGGATGGTCCTACGAGCAGTACTTC

size: .
length: 14
D: .
J: TRBJ1-2
V: TRBV28
CDR3: CASTHQGLRVGYTF
DNA: TGTGCCAGCACTCACCAGGGGTTAAGGGTTGGCTACACCTTC

size: .
length: 17
D: TRBD2
J: TRBJ2-2
V: TRBV27
CDR3: CASSLGSGRANTGELFF
DNA: TGTGCCAGCAGTTTAGGTAGCGGGAGGGCGAACACCGGGGAGCTGTTTTTT

size: .
length: 15
D: TRBD1
J: TRBJ2-7
V: TRBV2
CDR3: CASRLRDRGSSEQYF
DNA: TGTGCCAGCAGGCTAAGGGACAGGGGATCGAGCGAGCAGTACTTC

size: .
length: 15
D: .
J: TRBJ1-6
V: TRBV5-1
CDR3: CASSLAGLTASPLHF
DNA: TGCGCCAGCAGCTTGGCTGGGCTGACAGCATCACCCCTCCACTTT

size: .
length: 15
D: .
J: TRBJ2-7
V: TRBV7-8
CDR3: CASSLEFGLTCEQYF
DNA: TGTGCCAGCAGCTTAGAATTCGGCCTAACCTGCGAGCAGTACTTC

size: once
length: 14
D: .
J: TRBJ2-7
V: TRBV11-2
CDR3: CASSLGAEPYEQYF
DNA: TGTGCCAGCAGCTTAGGGGCAGAACCCTACGAGCAGTACTTC

size: .
length: 13
D: TRBD1
J: TRBJ2-2
V: TRBV28
CDR3: CASGQGNTGELFF
DNA: TGTGCCAGCGGACAGGGGAACACCGGGGAGCTGTTTTTT

size: .
length: 15
D: .
J: TRBJ2-7
V: TRBV5-1
CDR3: CASSLNTGQAYEQYF
DNA: TGCGCCAGCAGCTTAAATACAGGGCAGGCCTACGAGCAGTACTTC

size: once
length: 16
D: TRBD2
J: TRBJ2-7
V: TRBV30
CDR3: CAWRHPTSGRPYEQYF
DNA: TGTGCCTGGAGACACCCCACTAGCGGGAGACCCTACGAGCAGTACTTC

size: .
length: 16
D: TRBD1
J: TRBJ1-2
V: TRBV28
CDR3: CASSFPRGQGNYGYTF
DNA: TGTGCCAGCAGTTTTCCCAGGGGGCAGGGTAACTATGGCTACACCTTC

size: .
length: 15
D: .
J: TRBJ2-3
V: TRBV27
CDR3: CASSPTQWGKDTQYF
DNA: TGTGCCAGCAGTCCTACCCAGTGGGGAAAAGATACGCAGTATTTT

size: .
length: 16
D: TRBD1
J: TRBJ1-5
V: TRBV28
CDR3: CASSLAGTGTNQPQHF
DNA: TGTGCCAGCAGTTTAGCCGGGACAGGGACCAATCAGCCCCAGCATTTT

size: .
length: 15
D: .
J: TRBJ1-4
V: TRBV18
CDR3: CASSPMDRFNEKLFF
DNA: TGTGCCAGCTCACCTATGGACAGATTTAATGAAAAACTGTTTTTT

size: .
length: 13
D: .
J: TRBJ2-3
V: TRBV7-3
CDR3: CASSPGAPDTQYF
DNA: TGTGCCAGCAGCCCGGGGGCCCCAGATACGCAGTATTTT

size: .
length: 14
D: .
J: TRBJ2-7
V: TRBV10-3
CDR3: CAINTGNRAYEQYF
DNA: TGTGCCATCAATACCGGGAACAGGGCCTACGAGCAGTACTTC

size: .
length: 15
D: TRBD1
J: TRBJ1-5
V: TRBV18
CDR3: CASSPGQGANQPQHF
DNA: TGTGCCAGCTCACCGGGACAGGGGGCCAACCAGCCCCAGCATTTT

size: .
length: 17
D: TRBD1
J: TRBJ1-1
V: TRBV4-3
CDR3: CASSQPPLGQGNTEAFF
DNA: TGCGCCAGCAGCCAACCACCCTTGGGACAGGGGAACACTGAAGCTTTCTTT

size: .
length: 14
D: TRBD1
J: TRBJ1-5
V: TRBV5-8
CDR3: CASSFGQGSQPQHF
DNA: TGTGCCAGCAGCTTTGGACAGGGGAGCCAGCCCCAGCATTTT

size: .
length: 13
D: .
J: TRBJ2-3
V: TRBV2
CDR3: CASIPENTDTQYF
DNA: TGTGCCAGCATACCAGAGAACACAGATACGCAGTATTTT

size: .
length: 16
D: .
J: TRBJ2-3
V: TRBV11-1
CDR3: CASSLEVWSYTDTQYF
DNA: TGTGCCAGCAGCTTAGAAGTTTGGTCCTACACAGATACGCAGTATTTT

size: .
length: 13
D: .
J: TRBJ2-1
V: TRBV6-5
CDR3: CASNRVAANEQFF
DNA: TGTGCCAGCAACAGAGTAGCGGCCAATGAGCAGTTCTTC

size: .
length: 15
D: TRBD1
J: TRBJ2-7
V: TRBV15
CDR3: CATSRDFRDSYEQYF
DNA: TGTGCCACCAGCAGAGATTTCCGGGACAGCTACGAGCAGTACTTC

size: .
length: 14
D: TRBD1
J: TRBJ1-1
V: TRBV19
CDR3: CASSIWTGNTEAFF
DNA: TGTGCCAGTAGTATATGGACAGGGAACACTGAAGCTTTCTTT

size: .
length: 14
D: .
J: TRBJ2-2
V: TRBV28
CDR3: CASSFGGNTGELFF
DNA: TGTGCCAGCAGTTTTGGGGGGAACACCGGGGAGCTGTTTTTT

size: .
length: 15
D: .
J: TRBJ2-7
V: TRBV18
CDR3: CASSPETGGYYEQYF
DNA: TGTGCCAGCTCACCAGAAACGGGCGGTTACTACGAGCAGTACTTC

size: .
length: 15
D: TRBD1
J: TRBJ2-6
V: TRBV15
CDR3: CATSIGQAGANVLTF
DNA: TGTGCCACCAGCATTGGACAGGCTGGGGCCAACGTCCTGACTTTC

size: .
length: 15
D: TRBD2
J: TRBJ2-7
V: TRBV27
CDR3: CASSLANSGIYEQYF
DNA: TGTGCCAGCAGTTTAGCGAATAGCGGGATCTACGAGCAGTACTTC

size: .
length: 11
D: .
J: TRBJ2-7
V: TRBV28
CDR3: CASSSSYGQYF
DNA: TGTGCCAGCAGTTCCAGTTACGGGCAGTACTTC

size: once
length: 16
D: TRBD2
J: TRBJ2-1
V: TRBV5-1
CDR3: CASSLTGTTSGNEQFF
DNA: TGCGCCAGCAGCTTGACCGGGACTACCAGCGGCAATGAGCAGTTCTTC

size: .
length: 15
D: .
J: TRBJ2-5
V: TRBV4-1
CDR3: CASSQDQASEETQYF
DNA: TGCGCCAGCAGCCAAGATCAGGCTAGCGAGGAGACCCAGTACTTC

size: .
length: 17
D: TRBD2
J: TRBJ2-7
V: TRBV14
CDR3: CASSQDPPSGMSYEQYF
DNA: TGTGCCAGCAGCCAAGATCCCCCGAGCGGGATGTCCTACGAGCAGTACTTC

size: .
length: 14
D: TRBD1
J: TRBJ1-2
V: TRBV6-5
CDR3: CASRSGTGVYGYTF
DNA: TGTGCCAGCAGGTCCGGGACAGGGGTCTATGGCTACACCTTC

size: .
length: 15
D: .
J: TRBJ1-3
V: TRBV5-1
CDR3: CASSLDGSSGNTIYF
DNA: TGCGCCAGCAGCCTGGACGGAAGCTCTGGAAACACCATATATTTT

size: few
length: 13
D: TRBD1
J: TRBJ1-2
V: TRBV14
CDR3: CASSLFRGLGYTF
DNA: TGTGCCAGCAGCCTCTTCAGGGGGCTCGGCTACACCTTC

size: .
length: 21
D: .
J: TRBJ2-1
V: TRBV4-2
CDR3: CASSQDFTAGLMQSSYNEQFF
DNA: TGTGCCAGCAGCCAAGATTTCACGGCAGGGTTAATGCAGAGCTCCTACAATGAGCAGTTCTTC

size: .
length: 14
D: TRBD1
J: TRBJ1-4
V: TRBV28
CDR3: CASSHRGRSEKLFF
DNA: TGTGCCAGCAGCCACAGGGGGCGAAGTGAAAAACTGTTTTTT

size: .
length: 13
D: .
J: TRBJ2-5
V: TRBV21-1
CDR3: CASSRTGQETQYF
DNA: TGTGCCAGCAGCAGGACAGGCCAAGAGACCCAGTACTTC

size: few
length: 14
D: .
J: TRBJ2-1
V: TRBV30
CDR3: CAWSVGQSYNEQFF
DNA: TGTGCCTGGAGTGTTGGACAGAGCTACAATGAGCAGTTCTTC

size: .
length: 14
D: TRBD1
J: TRBJ2-7
V: TRBV10-3
CDR3: CAISEAGQGRVQYF
DNA: TGTGCCATCAGTGAGGCGGGACAGGGCCGCGTGCAGTACTTC

size: .
length: 13
D: .
J: TRBJ1-2
V: TRBV6-1
CDR3: CASSPTKNYGYTF
DNA: TGTGCCAGCAGCCCGACAAAGAACTATGGCTACACCTTC

size: .
length: 15
D: TRBD2
J: TRBJ2-3
V: TRBV19
CDR3: CASSSGSGGTDTQYF
DNA: TGTGCCAGTAGTAGCGGGAGCGGCGGCACAGATACGCAGTATTTT

size: .
length: 13
D: .
J: TRBJ2-2
V: TRBV7-8
CDR3: CASTQQGTGELFF
DNA: TGTGCCAGCACCCAGCAGGGGACCGGGGAGCTGTTTTTT

size: once
length: 15
D: .
J: TRBJ2-7
V: TRBV6-6
CDR3: CASSYSGPTSYEQYF
DNA: TGTGCCAGCAGTTACTCAGGGCCCACTTCCTACGAGCAGTACTTC

size: .
length: 16
D: TRBD2
J: TRBJ2-7
V: TRBV28
CDR3: CASTKGLAELLYEQYF
DNA: TGTGCCAGCACCAAAGGGCTAGCGGAGCTACTCTACGAGCAGTACTTC

size: .
length: 16
D: .
J: TRBJ2-7
V: TRBV21-1
CDR3: CASSKGGTRYRYEQYF
DNA: TGTGCCAGCAGCAAAGGAGGAACTAGGTATAGATACGAGCAGTACTTC

size: .
length: 16
D: TRBD1
J: TRBJ1-5
V: TRBV7-2
CDR3: CASSRPGTGGNQPQHF
DNA: TGTGCCAGCAGCCGCCCCGGGACAGGCGGCAATCAGCCCCAGCATTTT

size: .
length: 17
D: TRBD2
J: TRBJ2-1
V: TRBV11-2
CDR3: CASSSRLGLAVYNEQFF
DNA: TGTGCCAGCAGCTCACGACTCGGACTAGCGGTGTACAATGAGCAGTTCTTC

size: .
length: 14
D: .
J: TRBJ2-5
V: TRBV4-3
CDR3: CASSQEPSNRALYF
DNA: TGCGCCAGCAGCCAAGAACCGAGTAACAGGGCCCTGTACTTC

size: .
length: 13
D: .
J: TRBJ1-4
V: TRBV6-6
CDR3: CASKDPTNEKLFF
DNA: TGTGCCAGCAAGGATCCAACTAATGAAAAACTGTTTTTT

size: once
length: 15
D: .
J: TRBJ1-4
V: TRBV5-5
CDR3: CASNPLRGVGEKLFF
DNA: TGTGCCAGCAACCCTCTTCGAGGGGTCGGTGAAAAACTGTTTTTT

size: .
length: 15
D: TRBD1
J: TRBJ2-7
V: TRBV27
CDR3: CASSRPGQGAGEQYF
DNA: TGTGCCAGCAGCCGCCCCGGACAGGGGGCGGGGGAGCAGTACTTC

size: .
length: 13
D: .
J: TRBJ2-3
V: TRBV7-3
CDR3: CASIGVGRNTQYF
DNA: TGTGCCAGCATAGGGGTCGGCAGGAATACGCAGTATTTT

size: .
length: 16
D: .
J: TRBJ2-2
V: TRBV28
CDR3: CASSLFLTRMAGELFF
DNA: TGTGCCAGCAGTTTATTCTTGACTAGAATGGCTGGGGAGCTGTTTTTT

size: .
length: 15
D: .
J: TRBJ2-3
V: TRBV19
CDR3: CASSMWSPSTDTQYF
DNA: TGTGCCAGTAGTATGTGGTCACCTAGCACAGATACGCAGTATTTT

size: .
length: 15
D: TRBD2
J: TRBJ2-3
V: TRBV10-2
CDR3: CASRVAGAGSDTQYF
DNA: TGCGCCAGCAGAGTAGCGGGAGCGGGGTCCGATACGCAGTATTTT

size: .
length: 11
D: .
J: TRBJ1-4
V: TRBV28
CDR3: CATGGVEKLFF
DNA: TGTGCTACGGGGGGGGTTGAAAAACTGTTTTTT